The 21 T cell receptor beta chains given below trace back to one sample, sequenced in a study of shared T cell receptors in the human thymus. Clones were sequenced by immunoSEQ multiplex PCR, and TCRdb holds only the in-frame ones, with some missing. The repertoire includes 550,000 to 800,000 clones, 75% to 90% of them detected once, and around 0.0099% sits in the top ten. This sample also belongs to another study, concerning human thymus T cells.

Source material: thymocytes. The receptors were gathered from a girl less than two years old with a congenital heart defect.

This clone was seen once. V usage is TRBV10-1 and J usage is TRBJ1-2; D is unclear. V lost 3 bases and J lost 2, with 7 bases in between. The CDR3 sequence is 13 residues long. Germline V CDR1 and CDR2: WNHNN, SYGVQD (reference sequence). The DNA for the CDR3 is TGCGCCAGCAGTGATGGGCAAAACTATGGCTACACCTTC. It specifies CASSDGQNYGYTF.

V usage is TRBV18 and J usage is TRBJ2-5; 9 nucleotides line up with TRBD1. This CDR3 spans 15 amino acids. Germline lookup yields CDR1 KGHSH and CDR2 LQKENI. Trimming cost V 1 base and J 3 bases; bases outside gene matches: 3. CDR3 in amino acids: CASSPLTGGKETQYF. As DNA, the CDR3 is TGTGCCAGCTCACCACTAACAGGGGGCAAAGAGACCCAGTACTTC.

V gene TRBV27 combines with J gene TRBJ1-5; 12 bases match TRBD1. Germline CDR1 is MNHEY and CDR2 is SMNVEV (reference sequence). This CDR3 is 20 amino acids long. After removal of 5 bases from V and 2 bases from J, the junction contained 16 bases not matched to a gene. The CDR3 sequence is CASSQLQLPGQGAGNQPQHF. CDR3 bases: TGTGCCAGCAGTCAGCTCCAACTACCGGGACAGGGGGCTGGCAATCAGCCCCAGCATTTT.

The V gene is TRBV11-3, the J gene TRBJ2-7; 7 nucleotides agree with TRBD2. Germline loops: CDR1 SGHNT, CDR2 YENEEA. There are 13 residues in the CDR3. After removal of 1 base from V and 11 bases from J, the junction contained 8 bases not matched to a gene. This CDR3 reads CASSLGRQLAEYF. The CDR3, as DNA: TGTGCCAGCAGCTTAGGACGACAGCTAGCGGAGTACTTC.

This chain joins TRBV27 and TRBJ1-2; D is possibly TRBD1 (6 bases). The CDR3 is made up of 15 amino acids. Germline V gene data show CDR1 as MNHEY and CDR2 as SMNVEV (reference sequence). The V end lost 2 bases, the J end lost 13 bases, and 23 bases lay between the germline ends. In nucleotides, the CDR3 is TGTGCCAGCAGTTTAACTTCTATCCCACAGGGTGGATTCACCTTC. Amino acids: CASSLTSIPQGGFTF.

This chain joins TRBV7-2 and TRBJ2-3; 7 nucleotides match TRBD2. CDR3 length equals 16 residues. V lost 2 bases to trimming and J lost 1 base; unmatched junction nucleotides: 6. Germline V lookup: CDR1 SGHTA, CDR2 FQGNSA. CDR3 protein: CASSLKFTSGTDTQYF. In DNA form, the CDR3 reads TGTGCCAGCAGCTTAAAGTTTACTAGCGGCACAGATACGCAGTATTTT. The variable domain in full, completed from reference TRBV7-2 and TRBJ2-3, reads GAGVSQSPSNKVTEKGKDVELRCDPISGHTALYWYRQSLGQGLEFLIYFQGNSAPDKSGLPSDRFSAERTGGSVSTLTIQRTQQEDSAVYLCASSLKFTSGTDTQYFGPGTRLTVL.

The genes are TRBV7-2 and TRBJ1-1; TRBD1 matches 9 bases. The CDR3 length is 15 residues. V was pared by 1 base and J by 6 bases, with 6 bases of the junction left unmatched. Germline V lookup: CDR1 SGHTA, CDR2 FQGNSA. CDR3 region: CASSLVDRGRPEAFF. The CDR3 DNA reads TGTGCCAGCAGCTTAGTGGACAGGGGACGGCCTGAAGCTTTCTTT.

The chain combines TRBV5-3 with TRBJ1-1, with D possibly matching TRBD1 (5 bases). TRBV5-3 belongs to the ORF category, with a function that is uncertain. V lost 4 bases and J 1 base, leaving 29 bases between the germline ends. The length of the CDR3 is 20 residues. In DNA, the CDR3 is TGTGCCAGAAGCCCTCCCTACTGTGTTTTGGGGCCCTGCAAGAACACTGAAGCTTTCTTT. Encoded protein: CARSPPYCVLGPCKNTEAFF.

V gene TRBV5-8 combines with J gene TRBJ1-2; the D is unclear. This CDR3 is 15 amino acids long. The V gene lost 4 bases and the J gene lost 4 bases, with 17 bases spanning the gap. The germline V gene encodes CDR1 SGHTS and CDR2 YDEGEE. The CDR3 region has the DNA TGTGCCAGCAGCCACACAATACAGACGTCCTATGGCTACACCTTC. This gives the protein CASSHTIQTSYGYTF.

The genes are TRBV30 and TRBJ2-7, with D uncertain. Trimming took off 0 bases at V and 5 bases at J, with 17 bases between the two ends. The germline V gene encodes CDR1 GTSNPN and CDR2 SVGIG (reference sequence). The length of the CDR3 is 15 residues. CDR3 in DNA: TGTGCCTGGAGTGTACGAGGTTCCCCCTCGGACGAGCAGTACTTC. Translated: CAWSVRGSPSDEQYF.

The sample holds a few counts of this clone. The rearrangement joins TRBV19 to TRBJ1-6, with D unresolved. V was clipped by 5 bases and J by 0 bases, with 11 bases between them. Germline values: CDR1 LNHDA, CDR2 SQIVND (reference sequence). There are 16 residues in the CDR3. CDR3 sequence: CASSVAGSSYNSPLHF. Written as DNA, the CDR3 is TGTGCCAGTAGTGTTGCGGGGAGCTCCTATAATTCACCCCTCCACTTT.

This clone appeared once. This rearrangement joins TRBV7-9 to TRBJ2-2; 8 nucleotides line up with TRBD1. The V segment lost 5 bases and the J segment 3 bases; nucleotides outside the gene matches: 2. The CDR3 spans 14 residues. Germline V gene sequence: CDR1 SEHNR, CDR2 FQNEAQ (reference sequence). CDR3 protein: CASSTTGDTGELFF. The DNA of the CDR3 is TGTGCCAGCAGCACGACAGGGGACACCGGGGAGCTGTTTTTT.

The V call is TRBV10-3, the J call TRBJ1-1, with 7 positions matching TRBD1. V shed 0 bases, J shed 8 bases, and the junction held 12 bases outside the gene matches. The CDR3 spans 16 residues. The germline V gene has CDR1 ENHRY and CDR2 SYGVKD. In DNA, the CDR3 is TGTGCCATCAGTGAGTCGACAGGGAGGTGTGGCAGGGAAGCTTTCTTT. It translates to CAISESTGRCGREAFF.

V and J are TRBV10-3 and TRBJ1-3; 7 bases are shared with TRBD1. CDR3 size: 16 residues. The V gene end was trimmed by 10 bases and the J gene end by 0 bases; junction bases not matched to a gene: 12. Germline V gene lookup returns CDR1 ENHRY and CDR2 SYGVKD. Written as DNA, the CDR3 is TGTGCCACCTTGACAGGGCACTATTACTCTGGAAACACCATATATTTT. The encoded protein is CATLTGHYYSGNTIYF.

This CDR3 reads CASSPTSGTSSHEQFF. CDR3 bases: TGTGCCAGCAGCCCCACATCCGGGACTAGTTCTCATGAGCAGTTCTTC. This rearrangement joins TRBV7-2 to TRBJ2-1, with 8 positions matching TRBD2. The CDR3 has 16 amino acids. CDR1 is SGHTA and CDR2 is FQGNSA in the germline V gene. The ends lost 5 bases at V and 8 bases at J; junction bases unmatched: 14.

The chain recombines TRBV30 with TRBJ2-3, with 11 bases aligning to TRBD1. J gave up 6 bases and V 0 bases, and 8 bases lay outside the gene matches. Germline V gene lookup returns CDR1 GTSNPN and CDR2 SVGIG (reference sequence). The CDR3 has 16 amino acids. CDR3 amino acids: CAWSVPGQGAGDTQYF. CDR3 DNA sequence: TGTGCCTGGAGTGTACCTGGACAGGGGGCCGGTGATACGCAGTATTTT.

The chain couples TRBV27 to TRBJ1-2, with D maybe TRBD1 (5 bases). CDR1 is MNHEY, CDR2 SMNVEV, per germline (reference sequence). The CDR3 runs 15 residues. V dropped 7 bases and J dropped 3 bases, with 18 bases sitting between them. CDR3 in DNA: TGTGCCAGCAAGTTCGCGGGGCTGAACCACTATGGCTACACCTTC. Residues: CASKFAGLNHYGYTF.

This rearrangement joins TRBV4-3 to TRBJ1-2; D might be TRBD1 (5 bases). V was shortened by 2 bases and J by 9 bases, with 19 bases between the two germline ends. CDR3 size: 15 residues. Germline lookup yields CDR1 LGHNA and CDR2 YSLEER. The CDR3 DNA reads TGCGCCAGCAGCCAATTCGGGCAGGGCGGGAATAGCTACACCTTC. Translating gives CASSQFGQGGNSYTF.

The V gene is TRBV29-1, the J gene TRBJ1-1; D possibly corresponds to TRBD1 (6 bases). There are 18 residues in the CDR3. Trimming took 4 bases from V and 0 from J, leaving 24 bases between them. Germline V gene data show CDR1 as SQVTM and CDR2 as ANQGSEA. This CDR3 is CSVVKRCAGGGMNTEAFF. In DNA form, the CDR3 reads TGCAGCGTTGTCAAGCGTTGTGCGGGAGGGGGAATGAACACTGAAGCTTTCTTT. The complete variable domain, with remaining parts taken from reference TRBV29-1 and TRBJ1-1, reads SAVISQKPSRDICQRGTSLTIQCQVDSQVTMMFWYRQQPGQSLTLIATANQGSEATYESGFVIDKFPISRPNLTFSTLTVSNMSPEDSSIYLCSVVKRCAGGGMNTEAFFGQGTRLTVV.

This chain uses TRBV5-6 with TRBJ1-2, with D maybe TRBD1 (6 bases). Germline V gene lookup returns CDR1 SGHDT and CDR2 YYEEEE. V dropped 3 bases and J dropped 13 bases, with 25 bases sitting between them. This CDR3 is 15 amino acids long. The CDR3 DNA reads TGTGCCAGCAGCTGGGGCCAGACGGGGGGAGGGGGATGCACCTTC. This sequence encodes CASSWGQTGGGGCTF.

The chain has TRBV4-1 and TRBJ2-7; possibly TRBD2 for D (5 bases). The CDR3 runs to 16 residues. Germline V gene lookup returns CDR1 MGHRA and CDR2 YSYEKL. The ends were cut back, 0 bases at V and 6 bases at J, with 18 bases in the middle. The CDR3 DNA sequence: TGCGCCAGCAGCCAAGATAACGGCCCGGGATTCGGCGAGCAGTACTTC. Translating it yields CASSQDNGPGFGEQYF.